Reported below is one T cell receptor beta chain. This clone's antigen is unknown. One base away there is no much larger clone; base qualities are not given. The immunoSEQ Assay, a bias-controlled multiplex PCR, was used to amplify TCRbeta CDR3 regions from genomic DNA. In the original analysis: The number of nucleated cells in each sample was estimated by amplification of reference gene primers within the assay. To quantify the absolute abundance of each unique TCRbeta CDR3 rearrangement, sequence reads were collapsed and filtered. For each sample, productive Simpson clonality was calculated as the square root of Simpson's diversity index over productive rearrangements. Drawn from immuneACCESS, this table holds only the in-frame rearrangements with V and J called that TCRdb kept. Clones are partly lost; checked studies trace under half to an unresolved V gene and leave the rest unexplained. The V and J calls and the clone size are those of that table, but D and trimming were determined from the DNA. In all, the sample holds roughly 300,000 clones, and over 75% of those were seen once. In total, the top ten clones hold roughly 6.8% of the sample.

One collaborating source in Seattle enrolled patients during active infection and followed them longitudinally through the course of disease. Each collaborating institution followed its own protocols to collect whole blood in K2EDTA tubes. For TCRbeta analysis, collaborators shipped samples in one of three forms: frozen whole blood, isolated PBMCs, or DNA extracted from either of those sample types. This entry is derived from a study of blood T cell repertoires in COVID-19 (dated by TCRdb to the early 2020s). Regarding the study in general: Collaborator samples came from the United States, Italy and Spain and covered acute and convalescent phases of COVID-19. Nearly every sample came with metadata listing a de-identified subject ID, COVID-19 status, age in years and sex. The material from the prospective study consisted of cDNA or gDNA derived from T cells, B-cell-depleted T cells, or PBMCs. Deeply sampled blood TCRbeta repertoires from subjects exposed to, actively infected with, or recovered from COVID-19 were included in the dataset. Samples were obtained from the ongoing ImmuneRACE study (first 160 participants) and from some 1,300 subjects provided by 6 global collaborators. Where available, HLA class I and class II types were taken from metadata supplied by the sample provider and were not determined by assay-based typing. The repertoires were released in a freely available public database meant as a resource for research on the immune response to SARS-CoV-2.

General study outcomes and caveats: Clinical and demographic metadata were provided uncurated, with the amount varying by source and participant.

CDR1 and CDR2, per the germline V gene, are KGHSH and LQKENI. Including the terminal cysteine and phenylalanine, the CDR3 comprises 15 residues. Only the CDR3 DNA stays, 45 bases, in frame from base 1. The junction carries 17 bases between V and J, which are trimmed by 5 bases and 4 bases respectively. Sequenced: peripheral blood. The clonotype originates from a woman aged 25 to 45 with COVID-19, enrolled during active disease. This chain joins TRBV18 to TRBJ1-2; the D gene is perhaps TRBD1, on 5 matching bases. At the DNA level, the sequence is TGTGCCAGCTCAGACAACTCACAGGTAGTCTATGGCTACACCTTC. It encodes CASSDNSQVVYGYTF.